The 29 T cell receptor beta chains below all came from one sample that was sequenced in a study of cytomegalovirus exposure and HLA in healthy donors. Primers: 60 Vbeta forward and 13 Jbeta reverse. The table came from immunoSEQ multiplex PCR; TCRdb's copy has only in-frame clones and leaves some out. The sample holds about 160,000 clones, 60% to 80% seen once. The sample consisted of PBMCs. The receptor set was obtained from a woman between 50 and 59 years old in good health and CMV-seropositive.

The chain joins TRBV19 to TRBJ2-1, with 12 bases lining up with TRBD2. V shed 5 bases, J shed 7 bases, and the junction held 9 bases outside the gene matches. Germline assignment: CDR1 LNHDA and CDR2 SQIVND (reference sequence). The CDR3 is 16 residues long. CDR3 region: CASSRLAGESLNEQFF. CDR3 DNA sequence: TGTGCCAGTAGTCGACTAGCGGGGGAATCTTTAAATGAGCAGTTCTTC. Filled out from reference TRBV19 and TRBJ2-1, the complete variable domain reads DGGITQSPKYLFRKEGQNVTLSCEQNLNHDAMYWYRQDPGQGLRLIYYSQIVNDFQKGDIAEGYSVSREKKESFPLTVTSAQKNPTAFYLCASSRLAGESLNEQFFGPGTRLTVL.

This clone was seen more than once but under ten times. This rearrangement joins TRBV9 to TRBJ2-3; possible D gene TRBD1, 5 bases. The CDR3 extends over 15 amino acids. The germline V gene encodes CDR1 SGDLS and CDR2 YYNGEE. The germline V and J ends were trimmed by 2 bases and 5 bases, with 15 bases remaining between them. As DNA, the CDR3 is TGTGCCAGCAGCGTGGGGCAGGGAATTGGAGATACGCAGTATTTT. Residues: CASSVGQGIGDTQYF.

The rearrangement joins TRBV6-5 to TRBJ1-2, with D possibly TRBD1 on 5 matching bases. Germline CDR1 MNHEY, CDR2 SVGAGI. V lost 0 bases and J lost 3, with 11 bases in between. The length of the CDR3 is 15 residues. The CDR3 DNA is TGTGCCAGCAGTTACTCGATAGGAGGGGACTATGGCTACACCTTC. Translated, it gives CASSYSIGGDYGYTF.

V gene TRBV9 combines with J gene TRBJ1-6; 7 positions match TRBD1. The CDR3 runs to 15 residues. With V trimmed by 4 bases and J by 4 bases, 5 bases remained unmatched. Germline V CDR1 and CDR2: SGDLS, YYNGEE. This CDR3 reads CASSREQGYNSPLHF. The CDR3 nucleotides are TGTGCCAGCAGCCGAGAACAGGGGTATAATTCACCCCTCCACTTT.

V gene TRBV4-1 combines with J gene TRBJ1-2; D possibly corresponds to TRBD1 (5 bases). The CDR3 loop spans 14 amino acids. Germline CDR1 and CDR2: MGHRA and YSYEKL. Trimming left V 1 base short and J 4 bases short, with 10 bases between. For the CDR3, the DNA is TGCGCCAGCAGCCAAGTGTCAGGGTTCTATGGCTACACCTTC. Residues: CASSQVSGFYGYTF.

The V and J genes are TRBV21-1 and TRBJ2-7; the table gives TRBD2 as D, unverified against the DNA. TRBV21-1 is assigned pseudogene status. CDR3 length: 10 amino acids. CDR3 coding DNA: TGTGCCAGCCCGGCCTACGAGCAGTACTTC. This encodes CASPAYEQYF.

This chain links TRBV6-1 with TRBJ1-2; 9 positions agree with TRBD1. V gave up 5 bases and J gave up 8 bases; unmatched junction bases: 6. Germline values: CDR1 MNHNS, CDR2 SASEGT. The CDR3 has 13 residues. The DNA of the CDR3 is TGTGCCAGCAGTAAGGACAGGGGCGACGGCTACACCTTC. Protein: CASSKDRGDGYTF.

This clone was counted a few times. The CDR3 loop is CASSLAGRGVRNEQFF. DNA for the CDR3: TGTGCCAGCAGCTTAGCAGGGCGGGGCGTACGCAATGAGCAGTTCTTC. The J gene is TRBJ2-1, the V gene TRBV7-9, with TRBD2 as a possible D gene (6 bases). The CDR3 runs to 16 residues. V lost 0 bases to trimming and J lost 6 bases, with 15 bases between them. Germline V CDR1 and CDR2: SEHNR, FQNEAQ (reference sequence).

This clone has only one observation. The chain employs TRBV6-5 and TRBJ1-1; 7 nucleotides match TRBD1. The CDR3 consists of 14 residues. The trim removed 7 bases at V and 4 bases at J, leaving 9 bases unmatched. Germline-derived CDR1 and CDR2 are MNHEY and SVGAGI. The CDR3 coding sequence is TGTGCCAGCATCAACAGGGGCATGTCCACTGAAGCTTTCTTT. Translated: CASINRGMSTEAFF.

V gene TRBV28 combines with J gene TRBJ1-6, with 9 nucleotides matching TRBD1. Germline CDR1 is MDHEN and CDR2 is SYDVKM. The CDR3 is 17 residues long. V shed 3 bases, J shed 10 bases, and the junction held 13 bases outside the gene matches. The DNA for the CDR3 is TGTGCCAGCAGTTTCCGGGGACAGGGACACTGGGGATCACCCCTCCACTTT. Translating it yields CASSFRGQGHWGSPLHF.

The chain is built from TRBV6-1 and TRBJ1-6, with a tentative D call TRBD1 (5 bases). The CDR3 has 17 amino acids. V was clipped by 2 bases and J by 9 bases, with 20 bases between them. Germline V lookup: CDR1 MNHNS, CDR2 SASEGT. The CDR3 DNA sequence: TGTGCCAGCAGTGAATCCCCCCTCGGCCAGGGTAGTTCACCCCTCCACTTT. It translates to CASSESPLGQGSSPLHF.

The CDR3 here is CAWSLSPQRRTDTQYF. The CDR3, as DNA: TGTGCCTGGAGTTTATCCCCCCAGAGGAGGACAGATACGCAGTATTTT. The chain links TRBV30 to TRBJ2-3; D may be TRBD2 (5 bases). V shed 2 bases and J shed 3 bases, with 18 bases lying between them. In germline, CDR1 is GTSNPN, CDR2 SVGIG (reference sequence). The CDR3 totals 16 residues.

The rearrangement links TRBV9 to TRBJ1-2; TRBD1 agrees at 8 bases. After removal of 4 bases from V and 5 bases from J, the junction contained 10 bases not matched to a gene. CDR3 length: 15 residues. Germline CDR1 is SGDLS and CDR2 is YYNGEE. The CDR3 loop reads CASSPRDRGPYGYTF. In DNA, the CDR3 is TGTGCCAGCAGCCCACGTGACAGGGGTCCTTATGGCTACACCTTC.

The chain uses TRBV5-4 and TRBJ2-3; no firm D call. CDR3 length: 11 amino acids. Germline values: CDR1 SGHNT, CDR2 YYREEE (reference sequence). The ends were cut back, 1 base at V and 7 bases at J, with 4 bases in the middle. The CDR3 DNA is TGTGCCAGCAGCTTGTCAAATACGCAGTATTTT. Translation gives CASSLSNTQYF.

V and J are TRBV2 and TRBJ2-7; 9 bases line up with TRBD1. The V and J ends lost 4 bases and 4 bases, in that order; junction bases with no gene match: 5. The CDR3 loop spans 14 amino acids. Per the germline V gene, CDR1 is SNHLY and CDR2 is FYNNEI. The CDR3 here is CASSVQGARYEQYF. CDR3 DNA: TGTGCCAGCAGTGTACAGGGGGCGCGGTACGAGCAGTACTTC.

The rearrangement joins TRBV5-6 to TRBJ2-1; TRBD2 matches at 7 bases. The ends lost 3 bases at V and 13 bases at J; junction bases unmatched: 16. The CDR3 runs 15 residues. Germline CDR1 SGHDT, CDR2 YYEEEE. The CDR3 DNA reads as TGTGCCAGCAGCTGGGGGGGGGTAAGGTCGGTGGAACAGTTCTTC. Protein sequence: CASSWGGVRSVEQFF.

This sequence joins TRBV5-1 and TRBJ2-5, with 11 bases matching TRBD2. The length of the CDR3 is 16 residues. The V segment lost 2 bases and the J segment 1 base; nucleotides outside the gene matches: 4. The V gene's germline CDR1 is SGHRS and CDR2 YFSETQ. The CDR3 nucleotides read TGCGCCAGCAGCTTAACCGGGACTAGCGGCCAAGAGACCCAGTACTTC. Residues: CASSLTGTSGQETQYF.

CDR3 sequence (DNA): TGTGCCAGCAGCATTATACCTTTCAGGGCGGGGGGGCCAGAGGATACGCAGTATTTT. Protein sequence: CASSIIPFRAGGPEDTQYF. This rearrangement joins TRBV7-2 to TRBJ2-3; 9 nucleotides agree with TRBD2. Germline trimming cut 5 bases from V and 6 bases from J; bases unmatched to any gene: 21. The CDR3 sequence is 19 residues long. In germline, CDR1 is SGHTA, CDR2 FQGNSA.

The CDR3 bases are TGCGCCAGCAGCTTGGAGGAGGGCGGGGTCCGCGAGCAGTACTTC. Protein sequence: CASSLEEGGVREQYF. The J gene is TRBJ2-7, the V gene TRBV5-1, with TRBD2 as a possible D gene (6 bases). CDR1 and CDR2 from the germline V gene are SGHRS and YFSETQ. The CDR3 extends over 15 amino acids. Trimming removed 0 bases from V and 6 bases from J, with 16 bases in between.

The rearrangement joins TRBV7-2 to TRBJ1-2; 8 bases are shared with TRBD1. There are 14 residues in the CDR3. The junction had 3 bases not matched to a gene; V was cut back by 4 bases and J by 2 bases. Per the germline V gene, CDR1 is SGHTA and CDR2 is FQGNSA. The CDR3 nucleotides read TGTGCCAGCAGCTCGGCAGGGGGCAACTATGGCTACACCTTC. Translating it yields CASSSAGGNYGYTF.

This chain connects TRBV7-8 to TRBJ2-1; no clear D. The CDR3 spans 15 residues. The V end was cut by 0 bases, the J end by 0 bases, with 6 bases between. CDR1 is SGHVS, CDR2 FQNEAQ, per germline. CDR3 sequence (DNA): TGTGCCAGCAGCTTAGCCCTAGGCTCCTACAATGAGCAGTTCTTC. It translates to CASSLALGSYNEQFF.

The chain has TRBV10-3 and TRBJ1-2; TRBD1 is a possible D gene (6 bases). V shed 5 bases and J shed 1 base, with 8 bases lying between them. Germline CDR1 reads ENHRY; CDR2 reads SYGVKD. CDR3 length: 13 amino acids. CDR3 loop: CAISRQDNYGYTF. DNA of the CDR3: TGTGCCATCAGTAGACAGGATAACTATGGCTACACCTTC.

The V and J genes are TRBV19 and TRBJ1-5, with D possibly TRBD1 on 6 matching bases. CDR3 length: 16 amino acids. Trimming removed 3 bases from V and 1 base from J, with 13 bases in between. Germline V CDR1 and CDR2: LNHDA, SQIVND (reference sequence). This CDR3 reads CASSIGRGESNQPQHF. The CDR3 nucleotides are TGTGCCAGTAGTATCGGCAGGGGTGAAAGCAATCAGCCCCAGCATTTT. The full variable domain, its missing parts supplied by reference TRBV19 and TRBJ1-5, is DGGITQSPKYLFRKEGQNVTLSCEQNLNHDAMYWYRQDPGQGLRLIYYSQIVNDFQKGDIAEGYSVSREKKESFPLTVTSAQKNPTAFYLCASSIGRGESNQPQHFGDGTRLSIL.

V gene TRBV30 combines with J gene TRBJ2-7; possibly TRBD1 for D (5 bases). CDR1 is GTSNPN and CDR2 is SVGIG in the germline V gene (reference sequence). Trimming stripped 0 bases from V and 2 bases from J, with 11 bases between. This CDR3 contains 14 residues. The CDR3 DNA reads TGTGCCTGGAGTGTACAGGCAGGAACCTACGAGCAGTACTTC. This encodes CAWSVQAGTYEQYF.

The genes are TRBV5-1 and TRBJ2-7, with 7 nucleotides matching TRBD1. The V gene end was trimmed by 0 bases and the J gene end by 5 bases; junction bases not matched to a gene: 11. The CDR3 is made up of 16 amino acids. CDR1 and CDR2 (germline): SGHRS, YFSETQ. Here the CDR3 DNA reads TGCGCCAGCAGCTTGGGAGGGGGCGCGGCCTTTGACGAGCAGTACTTC. This encodes CASSLGGGAAFDEQYF.

This clone showed up just a few times. The chain links TRBV20-1 to TRBJ1-4; D call uncertain. Germline loops: CDR1 DFQATT, CDR2 SNEGSKA (reference sequence). The CDR3 totals 11 residues. Between the trimmed V and J ends, which lost 3 bases and 6 bases, there was a span of 5 bases. CDR3 amino acids: CSARDYEKLFF. CDR3 bases: TGCAGTGCTAGGGACTATGAAAAACTGTTTTTT.

The chain combines TRBV5-4 with TRBJ2-2; a weak D match, TRBD2 (6 bases). The CDR3 sequence is 12 residues long. Germline CDR1 and CDR2: SGHNT and YYREEE (reference sequence). V dropped 0 bases and J dropped 13 bases, with 10 bases sitting between them. In DNA form, the CDR3 reads TGTGCCAGCAGCTTGGAAGGGGAGGTGCTGTTTTTT. It is translated as CASSLEGEVLFF.

The chain couples TRBV6-1 to TRBJ1-1, with TRBD1 as a possible D gene (6 bases). The CDR3 runs 16 residues. CDR1 is MNHNS and CDR2 is SASEGT in the germline V gene. Deletions cut 2 bases from V and 5 bases from J, with 18 bases between. DNA of the CDR3: TGTGCCAGCAGTGAACCCCCCGGGACAAAGAGGACTGAAGCTTTCTTT. Protein: CASSEPPGTKRTEAFF.

This chain uses TRBV19 with TRBJ1-2; 9 nucleotides match TRBD1. V dropped 4 bases and J dropped 7; count of bases not matched to a gene: 7. This CDR3 spans 14 amino acids. Germline values: CDR1 LNHDA, CDR2 SQIVND (reference sequence). DNA of the CDR3: TGTGCCAGTAGTACTATCACAGGGGGCGTTGGCTACACCTTC. Its protein is CASSTITGGVGYTF. Drawing the rest from reference TRBV19 and TRBJ1-2, the complete variable domain is DGGITQSPKYLFRKEGQNVTLSCEQNLNHDAMYWYRQDPGQGLRLIYYSQIVNDFQKGDIAEGYSVSREKKESFPLTVTSAQKNPTAFYLCASSTITGGVGYTFGSGTRLTVV.